This paragraph covers one TCR beta chain sequence. The antigen remains undetermined. This record comes from a study of CD8 T cells in ankylosing spondylitis. TCRdb recomputed calls from the 5' RACE reads with MiXCR, one row per CDR3 protein. This table holds more than 250,000 distinct CDR3 sequences, approximately 8% found once. Study-wide points: Typical of ankylosing spondylitis blood, it appeared, was a TCR beta motif of about eight highly homologous variants. Earlier reports found some motif variants in synovial fluid and blood in reactive arthritis. Disease-linked clones bore a CD8+ phenotype, appearing relatively rarely in peripheral blood.

Trimming shortened V by 4 bases and J by 3 bases, and 17 bases separated the two germline ends. CDR1 SGHDT and CDR2 YYEEEE come from the germline V gene. The length of the CDR3 is 15 residues. The V gene is TRBV5-6, the J gene TRBJ2-7, with D perhaps being TRBD1 or TRBD2 (7 bases each). Sequenced: blood, either unsorted or a sorted T cell fraction (not recorded which). This receptor was identified in a male donor with ankylosing spondylitis. The CDR3 nucleotides read TGTGCCAGCAGCCAGGCAGGGGGGGGAATCTACGAGCAGTACTTC. This translates into CASSQAGGGIYEQYF.